This T cell receptor (beta chain) appears in the sequencing data of a study of blood T cell repertoires in COVID-19. Study information: The United States, Italy and Spain provided the acute and convalescent COVID-19 samples. T cells, B-cell-depleted T cells, or PBMCs provided the cDNA or gDNA that served as material.

Under the authors' procedure: Nucleated cell number was recorded as an estimate derived from reference gene primer amplification. Clones were read by immunoSEQ multiplex PCR, and TCRdb kept only the in-frame ones, dropping some. The D gene and trimming were derived from the DNA, and the V and J assignments and clone size from that table. This table has 55,000 to 85,000 clones, approximately 83% appearing once. CDR3 length: 15 residues. Deletions cut 5 bases from V and 5 bases from J, with 18 bases between. In germline, CDR1 is SGHTA, CDR2 FQGNSA. Sequences were obtained from peripheral blood. The sequence was obtained from a human donor in a cohort sampled during active COVID-19. The genes are TRBV7-2 and TRBJ1-1; D may be TRBD1 (5 bases). The CDR3 protein is CASSQTGDLRTEAFF. CDR3 DNA: TGTGCCAGCAGCCAAACGGGGGACCTTAGGACTGAAGCTTTCTTT.